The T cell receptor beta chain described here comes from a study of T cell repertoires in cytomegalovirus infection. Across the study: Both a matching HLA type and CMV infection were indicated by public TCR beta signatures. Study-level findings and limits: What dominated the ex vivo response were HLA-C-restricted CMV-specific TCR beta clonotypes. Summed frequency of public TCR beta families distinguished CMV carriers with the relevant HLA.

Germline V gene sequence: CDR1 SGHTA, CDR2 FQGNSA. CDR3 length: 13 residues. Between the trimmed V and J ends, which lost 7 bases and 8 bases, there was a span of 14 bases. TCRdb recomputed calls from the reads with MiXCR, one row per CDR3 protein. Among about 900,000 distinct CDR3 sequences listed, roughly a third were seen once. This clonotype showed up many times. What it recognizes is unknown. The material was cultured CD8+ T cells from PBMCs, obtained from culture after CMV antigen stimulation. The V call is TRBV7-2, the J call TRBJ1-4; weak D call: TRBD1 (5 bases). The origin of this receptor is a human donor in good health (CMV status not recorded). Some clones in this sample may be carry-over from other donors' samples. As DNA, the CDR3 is TGTGCCAGCACCCGCGAGGGGCGGGAAAAACTGTTTTTT. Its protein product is CASTREGREKLFF.